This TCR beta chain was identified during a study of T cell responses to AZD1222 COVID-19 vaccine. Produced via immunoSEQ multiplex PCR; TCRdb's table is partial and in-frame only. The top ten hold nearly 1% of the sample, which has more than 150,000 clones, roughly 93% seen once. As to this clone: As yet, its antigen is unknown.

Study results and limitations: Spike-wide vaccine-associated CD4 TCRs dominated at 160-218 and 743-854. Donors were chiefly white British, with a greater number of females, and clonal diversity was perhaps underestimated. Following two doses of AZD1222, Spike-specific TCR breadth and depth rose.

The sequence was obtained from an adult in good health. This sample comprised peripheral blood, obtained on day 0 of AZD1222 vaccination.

The CDR3 DNA reads TGTGCCAGCAGCTCACGGGAGGGGGACACTGAAGCTTTCTTT. Translation gives CASSSREGDTEAFF. The chain employs TRBV7-8 and TRBJ1-1; D is possibly TRBD1 (6 bases). The CDR3 is 14 residues long. CDR1 and CDR2 (germline): SGHVS, FQNEAQ. V lost 4 bases to trimming and J lost 3 bases, with 12 bases between them.